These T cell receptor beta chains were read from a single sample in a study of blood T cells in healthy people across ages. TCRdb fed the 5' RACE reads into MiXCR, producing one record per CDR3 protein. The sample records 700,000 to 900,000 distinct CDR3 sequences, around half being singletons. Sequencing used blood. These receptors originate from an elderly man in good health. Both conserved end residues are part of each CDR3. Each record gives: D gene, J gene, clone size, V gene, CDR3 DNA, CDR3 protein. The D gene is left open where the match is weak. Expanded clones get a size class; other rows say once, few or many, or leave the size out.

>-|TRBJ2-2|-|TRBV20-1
TGCAGTGCTAGGTATAGCGAAGGCACCGGGGAGCTGTTTTTT
CSARYSEGTGELFF
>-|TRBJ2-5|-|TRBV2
TGTGCCAACAGTCCCCTGGGCAGGGGAGTCGAGACCCAGTACTTC
CANSPLGRGVETQYF
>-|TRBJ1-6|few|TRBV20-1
TGCAGTGCATCTGGCGCAGGGAATAATTCACCCCTCCACTTT
CSASGAGNNSPLHF
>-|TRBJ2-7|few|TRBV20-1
TGCAGTGCCCCCCCGTCGGGCTCCTACGAGCAGTACTTC
CSAPPSGSYEQYF
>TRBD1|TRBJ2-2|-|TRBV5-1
TGCGCCAGCAGCTTGAGGGACAGCGCGAACACCGGGGAGCTGTTTTTT
CASSLRDSANTGELFF
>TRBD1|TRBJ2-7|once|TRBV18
TGTGCCAGCTCACGGGACAGGGGTATAGGTTCCTACGAGCAGTACTTC
CASSRDRGIGSYEQYF
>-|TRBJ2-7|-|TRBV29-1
TGCAGCGTTGATGGAGCAGCGCCCTACGAGCAGTACTTC
CSVDGAAPYEQYF
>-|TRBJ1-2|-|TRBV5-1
TGCGCCAGCTCTCAGTCGGCGGCGGCTAACGATGGCTACACCTTC
CASSQSAAANDGYTF
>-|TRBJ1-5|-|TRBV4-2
TGTGCCAGCAGCCAGGGGACACCCTCTAGCAATCAGCCCCAGCATTTT
CASSQGTPSSNQPQHF
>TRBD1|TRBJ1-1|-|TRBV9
TGTGCCAGCAGCGGGCTGGAGGGGGCTGCTTTCTTT
CASSGLEGAAFF
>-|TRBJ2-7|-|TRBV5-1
TGCGCCAGCAGCGGGGGGACAGCCTCCTACGAGCAGTACTTC
CASSGGTASYEQYF
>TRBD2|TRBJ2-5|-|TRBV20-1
TGCAGTGCCCCTCTAGCGGGAGCTGGGCAGTACTTC
CSAPLAGAGQYF
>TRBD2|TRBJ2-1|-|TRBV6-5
TGTGCCAGCACCGCGCCAACTAGCGGGAAGCAGTTCTTC
CASTAPTSGKQFF
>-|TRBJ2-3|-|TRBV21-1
TGTGCCAGACTTAAGCTACTAGCGGGACACAGATACGCGTATTTT
CARLKLLAGHRYAYF
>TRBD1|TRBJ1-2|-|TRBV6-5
TGTGCCAGCAGTTACGAGACAGGGGGGGCCCACTATGGCTACACCTTC
CASSYETGGAHYGYTF
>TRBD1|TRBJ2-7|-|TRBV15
TGTGCCACCAGCAGAGATCTCTCCGTAACAGGGGCGCGCCCCTACGAGCAGTACTTC
CATSRDLSVTGARPYEQYF
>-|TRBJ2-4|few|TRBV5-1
TGCGCCAGCAGCTTGGAAGCAGGGGTTCTGGACATTCAGTACTTC
CASSLEAGVLDIQYF
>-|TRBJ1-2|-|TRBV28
TGTGCCAGCAGTTTATCCAGGGGCTATGGCTACACCTTC
CASSLSRGYGYTF
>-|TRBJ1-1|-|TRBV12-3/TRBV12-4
TGTGCCAGCAGTTTACCAGGGCTTCGCACTGAAGCTTTCTTT
CASSLPGLRTEAFF
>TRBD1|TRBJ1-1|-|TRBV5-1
TGCGCCAGCAGCCTCGGCCGGGACAGGGGTGACACTGAAGCTTTCTTT
CASSLGRDRGDTEAFF
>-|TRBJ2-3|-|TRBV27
TGTGCCAGCAGTCCACAGGTTCTAAACACAGATACGCAGTATTTT
CASSPQVLNTDTQYF
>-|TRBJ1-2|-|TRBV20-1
TGCAGTGCGAAGAGAGACGGGACCGGGGCCGGCTACACCTTC
CSAKRDGTGAGYTF
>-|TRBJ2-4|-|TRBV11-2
TGTGCCAGCAGCCTTCAGCTAGCCAAAAACATTCAGTACTTC
CASSLQLAKNIQYF
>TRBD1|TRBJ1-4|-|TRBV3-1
TGTGCCAGCAGCCCACTCGGGACAGGGCGGGCTAATGAAAAACTGTTTTTT
CASSPLGTGRANEKLFF
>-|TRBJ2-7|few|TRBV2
TGTGCCAGCAGTGAAGGAGGTGCGGGAGCCAGGGGACCGTACTTC
CASSEGGAGARGPYF
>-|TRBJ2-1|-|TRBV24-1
TGTGCCACCAGTGATGGGGCCCGAGATGAGCAGTTCTTC
CATSDGARDEQFF
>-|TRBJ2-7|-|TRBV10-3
TGTGCCATCAGTGATCTCGGCTACGAGCAGTACTTC
CAISDLGYEQYF
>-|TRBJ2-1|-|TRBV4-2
TGTGCCAGCAGCCTCACCAGCACACTCAATGAGCAGTTCTTC
CASSLTSTLNEQFF
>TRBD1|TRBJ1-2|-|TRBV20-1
TGCAGTGCTCCAGGACTACGGGGACAGGGCTATGGCTACACCTTC
CSAPGLRGQGYGYTF
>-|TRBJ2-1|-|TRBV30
TGTGCCTGGAGTGTACTTAGCGTATCCAATGAGCAGTTCTTC
CAWSVLSVSNEQFF
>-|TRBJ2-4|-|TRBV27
TGTGCCAGCCTTTCAAACGGGGCTGGGAGAAACATTCAGTACTTC
CASLSNGAGRNIQYF
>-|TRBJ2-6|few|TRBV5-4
TGTGCCAGCAGCTTGCCAGGGACTCCCAACTCTGGGGCCAACGTCCTGACTTTC
CASSLPGTPNSGANVLTF
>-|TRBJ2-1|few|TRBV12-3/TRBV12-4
TGTGCCAGCAGTTACCTTCGCGATGAGCAGTTCTTC
CASSYLRDEQFF
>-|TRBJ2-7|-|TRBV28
TGTGCCAGCAGCTTCACAGGGTTCTACGAGCAGTACTTC
CASSFTGFYEQYF
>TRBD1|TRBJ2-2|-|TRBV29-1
TGCAGCGTCGCACAGGGGACGAACACCGGGGAGCTGTTTTTT
CSVAQGTNTGELFF
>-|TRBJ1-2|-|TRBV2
TGTGCCAGCAGCAGGGGACGGACCACTAACTATGGCTACACCTTC
CASSRGRTTNYGYTF
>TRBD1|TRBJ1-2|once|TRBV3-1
TGTGCCAGCAGCCGCCAAATGACAGGGGCTAACTATGGCTACACCTTC
CASSRQMTGANYGYTF
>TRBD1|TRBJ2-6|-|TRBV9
TGTGCCAGCAGCGGGGGACAGGCAATAAGCTCTGGGGCCAACGTCCTGACTTTC
CASSGGQAISSGANVLTF
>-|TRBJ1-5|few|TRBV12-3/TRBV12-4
TGTGCCAGCAGGTCTAGGGAGAGCAATCAGCCCCAGCATTTT
CASRSRESNQPQHF
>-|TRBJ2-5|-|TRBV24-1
TGTGCCACCAGTGACCCCGGGGAACGCGAACCTCCGCCTCAAGAGACCCAGTACTTC
CATSDPGEREPPPQETQYF
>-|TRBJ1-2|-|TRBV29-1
TGCAGCGTTGTCGGGGCTAACTATGGCTACACCTTC
CSVVGANYGYTF
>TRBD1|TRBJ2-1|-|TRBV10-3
TGTGCCATCAGTGCGAGAGGACAGGGGCCGCTGGATGAGCAGTTCTTC
CAISARGQGPLDEQFF
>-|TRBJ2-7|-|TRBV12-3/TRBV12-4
TGTGCCAGCAGTTTCTCCGGGACGGTGAGCTCCTACGAGCAGTACTTC
CASSFSGTVSSYEQYF
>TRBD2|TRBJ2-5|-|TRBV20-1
TGCAGTGCGAAACCGGGACTAGCGGGAGTAGAGACCCAGTACTTC
CSAKPGLAGVETQYF
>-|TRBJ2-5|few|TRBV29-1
TGCAGCGTTAGGTACAGCCAAGAGACCCAGTACTTC
CSVRYSQETQYF